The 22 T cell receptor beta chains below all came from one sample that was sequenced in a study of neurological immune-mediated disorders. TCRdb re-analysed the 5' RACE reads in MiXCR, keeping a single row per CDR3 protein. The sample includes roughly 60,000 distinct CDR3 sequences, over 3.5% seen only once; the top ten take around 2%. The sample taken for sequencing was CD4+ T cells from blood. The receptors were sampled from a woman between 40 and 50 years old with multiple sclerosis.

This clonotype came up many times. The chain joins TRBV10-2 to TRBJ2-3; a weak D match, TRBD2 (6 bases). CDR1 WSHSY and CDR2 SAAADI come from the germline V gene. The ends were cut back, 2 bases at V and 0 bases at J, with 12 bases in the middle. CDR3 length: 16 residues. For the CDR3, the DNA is TGCGCCAGCAGTGAGATAGCGGCGGCTAGCACAGATACGCAGTATTTT. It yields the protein CASSEIAAASTDTQYF.

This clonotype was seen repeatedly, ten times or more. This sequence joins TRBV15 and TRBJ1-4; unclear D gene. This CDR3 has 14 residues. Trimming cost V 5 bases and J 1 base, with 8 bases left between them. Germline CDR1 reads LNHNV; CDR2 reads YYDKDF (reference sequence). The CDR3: CATSFQITNEKLFF. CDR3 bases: TGTGCCACCAGCTTCCAGATAACTAATGAAAAACTGTTTTTT. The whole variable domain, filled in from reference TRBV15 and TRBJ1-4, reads DAMVIQNPRYQVTQFGKPVTLSCSQTLNHNVMYWYQQKSSQAPKLLFHYYDKDFNNEADTPDNFQSRRPNTSFCFLDIRSPGLGDTAMYLCATSFQITNEKLFFGSGTQLSVL.

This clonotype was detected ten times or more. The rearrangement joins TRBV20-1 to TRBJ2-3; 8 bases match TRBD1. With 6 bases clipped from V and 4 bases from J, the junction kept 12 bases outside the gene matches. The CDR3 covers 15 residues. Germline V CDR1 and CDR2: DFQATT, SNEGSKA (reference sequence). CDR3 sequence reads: CSAENRGFGADTQYF. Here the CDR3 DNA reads TGCAGTGCAGAAAACAGGGGGTTCGGGGCAGATACGCAGTATTTT.

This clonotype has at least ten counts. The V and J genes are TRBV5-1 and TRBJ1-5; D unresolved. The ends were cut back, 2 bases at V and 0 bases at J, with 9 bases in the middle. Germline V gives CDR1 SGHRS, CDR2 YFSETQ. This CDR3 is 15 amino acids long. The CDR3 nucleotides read TGCGCCAGCAGCTTCCGAGGCGATAGCAATCAGCCCCAGCATTTT. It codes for CASSFRGDSNQPQHF.

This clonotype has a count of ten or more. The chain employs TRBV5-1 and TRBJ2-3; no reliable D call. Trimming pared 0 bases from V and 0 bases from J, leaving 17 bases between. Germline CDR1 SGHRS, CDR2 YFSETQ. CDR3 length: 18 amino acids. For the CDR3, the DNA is TGCGCCAGCAGCTTGGCCTCTATCTTCGGAGCTAGCACAGATACGCAGTATTTT. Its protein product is CASSLASIFGASTDTQYF. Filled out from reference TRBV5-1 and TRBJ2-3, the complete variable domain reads KAGVTQTPRYLIKTRGQQVTLSCSPISGHRSVSWYQQTPGQGLQFLFEYFSETQRNKGNFPGRFSGRQFSNSRSEMNVSTLELGDSALYLCASSLASIFGASTDTQYFGPGTRLTVL.

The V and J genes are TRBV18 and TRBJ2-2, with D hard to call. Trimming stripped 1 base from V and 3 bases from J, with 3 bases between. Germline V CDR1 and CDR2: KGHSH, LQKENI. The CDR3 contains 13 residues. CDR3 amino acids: CASSPRDTGELFF. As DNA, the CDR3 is TGTGCCAGCTCACCACGGGACACCGGGGAGCTGTTTTTT.

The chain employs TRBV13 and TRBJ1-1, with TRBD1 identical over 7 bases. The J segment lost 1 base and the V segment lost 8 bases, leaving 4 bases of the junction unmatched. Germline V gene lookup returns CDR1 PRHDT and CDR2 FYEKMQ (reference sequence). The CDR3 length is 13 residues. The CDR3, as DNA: TGTGCCAGCGTCCGGACAGGGAACACTGAAGCTTTCTTT. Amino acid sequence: CASVRTGNTEAFF.

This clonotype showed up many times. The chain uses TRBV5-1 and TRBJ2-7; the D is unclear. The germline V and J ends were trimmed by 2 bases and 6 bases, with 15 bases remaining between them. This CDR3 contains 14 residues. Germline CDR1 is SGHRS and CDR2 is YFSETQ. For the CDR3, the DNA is TGCGCCAGCAGCTTAGGAACTCCCGGCGGCGAGCAGTACTTC. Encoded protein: CASSLGTPGGEQYF.

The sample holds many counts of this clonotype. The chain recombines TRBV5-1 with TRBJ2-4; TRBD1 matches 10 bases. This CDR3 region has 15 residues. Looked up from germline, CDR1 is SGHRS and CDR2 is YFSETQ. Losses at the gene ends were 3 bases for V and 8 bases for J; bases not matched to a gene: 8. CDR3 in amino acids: CASSWGDRGEYIQYF. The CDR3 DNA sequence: TGCGCCAGCAGCTGGGGGGACAGGGGAGAGTACATTCAGTACTTC.

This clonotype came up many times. The CDR3 nucleotides are TGCAGTGCTTTCGACGCGGGGCAGGGGGTAGCTTTCTTT. Protein product: CSAFDAGQGVAFF. This chain connects TRBV20-1 to TRBJ1-1, with 7 bases lining up with TRBD1. Germline V gives CDR1 DFQATT, CDR2 SNEGSKA (reference sequence). This CDR3 is 13 amino acids long. Trimming removed 5 bases from V and 10 bases from J; junction bases left unmatched: 13.

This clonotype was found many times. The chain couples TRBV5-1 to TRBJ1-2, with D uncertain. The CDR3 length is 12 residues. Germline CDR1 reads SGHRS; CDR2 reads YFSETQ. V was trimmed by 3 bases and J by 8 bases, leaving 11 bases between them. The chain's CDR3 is CASSYPLGGYTF. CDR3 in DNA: TGCGCCAGCAGCTATCCCTTAGGGGGCTACACCTTC. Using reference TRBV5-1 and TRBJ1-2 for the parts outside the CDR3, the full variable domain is KAGVTQTPRYLIKTRGQQVTLSCSPISGHRSVSWYQQTPGQGLQFLFEYFSETQRNKGNFPGRFSGRQFSNSRSEMNVSTLELGDSALYLCASSYPLGGYTFGSGTRLTVV.

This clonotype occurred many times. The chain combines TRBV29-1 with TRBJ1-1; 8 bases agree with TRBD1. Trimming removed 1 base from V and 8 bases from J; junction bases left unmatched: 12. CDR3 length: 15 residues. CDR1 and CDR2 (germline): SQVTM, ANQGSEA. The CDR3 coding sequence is TGCAGCGTTGAAGGCCCCAGGGGGCGGGTGGAGGAAGCTTTCTTT. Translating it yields CSVEGPRGRVEEAFF.

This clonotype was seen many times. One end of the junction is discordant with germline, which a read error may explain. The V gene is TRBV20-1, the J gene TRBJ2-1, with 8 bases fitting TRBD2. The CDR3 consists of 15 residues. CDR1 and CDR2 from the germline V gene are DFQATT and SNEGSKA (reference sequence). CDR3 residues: CSARGLAGSYNEQFF. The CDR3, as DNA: TGCAGTGCCAGAGGGCTAGCGGGTTCCTACAATGAGCAGTTCTTC.

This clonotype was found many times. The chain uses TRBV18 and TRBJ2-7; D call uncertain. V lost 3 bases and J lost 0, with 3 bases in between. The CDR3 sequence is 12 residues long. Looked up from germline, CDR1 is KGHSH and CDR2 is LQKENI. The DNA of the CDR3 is TGTGCCAGCTCACCCGACTCCTACGAGCAGTACTTC. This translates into CASSPDSYEQYF.

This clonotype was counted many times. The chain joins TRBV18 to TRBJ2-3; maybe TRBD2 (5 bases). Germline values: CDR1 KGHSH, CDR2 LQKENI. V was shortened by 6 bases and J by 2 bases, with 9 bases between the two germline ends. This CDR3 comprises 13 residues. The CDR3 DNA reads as TGTGCCAGCTCCGAGGGATTCACAGATACGCAGTATTTT. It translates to CASSEGFTDTQYF. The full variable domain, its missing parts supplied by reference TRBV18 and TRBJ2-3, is NAGVMQNPRHLVRRRGQEARLRCSPMKGHSHVYWYRQLPEEGLKFMVYLQKENIIDESGMPKERFSAEFPKEGPSILRIQQVVRGDSAAYFCASSEGFTDTQYFGPGTRLTVL.

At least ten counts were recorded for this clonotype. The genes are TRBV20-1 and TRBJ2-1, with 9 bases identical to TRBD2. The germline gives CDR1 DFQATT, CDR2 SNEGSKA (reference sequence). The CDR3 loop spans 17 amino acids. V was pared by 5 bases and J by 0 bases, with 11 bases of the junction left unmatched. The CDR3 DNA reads TGCAGTGCTTGGGCTAGCGGGGTCTGGAGCTCCTACAATGAGCAGTTCTTC. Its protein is CSAWASGVWSSYNEQFF.

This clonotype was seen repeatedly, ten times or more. For the CDR3, the DNA is TGCGCCAGCAGCTCCGCCGCCAGAAACCTTAGGACCGGGGAGCTGTTTTTT. Its translation: CASSSAARNLRTGELFF. The chain employs TRBV5-1 and TRBJ2-2, with D unclear. CDR1 and CDR2 (germline): SGHRS, YFSETQ. V was trimmed by 3 bases and J by 5 bases, leaving 20 bases between them. This CDR3 contains 17 residues.

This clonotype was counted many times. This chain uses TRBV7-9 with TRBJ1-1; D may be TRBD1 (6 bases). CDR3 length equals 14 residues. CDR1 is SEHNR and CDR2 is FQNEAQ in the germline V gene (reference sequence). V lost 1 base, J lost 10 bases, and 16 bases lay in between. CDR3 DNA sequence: TGTGCCAGCAGCTTAGAATCGGGGGGCTTGCGAGCTTTCTTT. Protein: CASSLESGGLRAFF.

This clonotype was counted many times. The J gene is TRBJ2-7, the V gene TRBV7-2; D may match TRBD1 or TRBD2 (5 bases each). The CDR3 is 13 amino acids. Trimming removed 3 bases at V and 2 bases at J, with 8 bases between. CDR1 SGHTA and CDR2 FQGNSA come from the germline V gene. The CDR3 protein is CASSFVGAYEQYF. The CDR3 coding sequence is TGTGCCAGCAGCTTCGTGGGGGCCTACGAGCAGTACTTC.

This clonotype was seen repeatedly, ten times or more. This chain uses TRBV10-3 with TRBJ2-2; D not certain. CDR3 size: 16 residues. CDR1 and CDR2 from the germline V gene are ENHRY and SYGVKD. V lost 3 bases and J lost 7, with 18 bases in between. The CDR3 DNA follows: TGTGCCATCAGTGAAGGACCAGACCTCTTATACGGGGAGCTGTTTTTT. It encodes CAISEGPDLLYGELFF.

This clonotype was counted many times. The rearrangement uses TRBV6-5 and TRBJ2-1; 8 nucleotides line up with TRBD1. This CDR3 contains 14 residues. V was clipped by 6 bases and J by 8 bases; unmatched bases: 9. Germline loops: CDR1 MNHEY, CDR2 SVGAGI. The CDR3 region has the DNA TGTGCCAGCAGACCCGGACAGGGTTGGGATGAGCAGTTCTTC. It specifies CASRPGQGWDEQFF.

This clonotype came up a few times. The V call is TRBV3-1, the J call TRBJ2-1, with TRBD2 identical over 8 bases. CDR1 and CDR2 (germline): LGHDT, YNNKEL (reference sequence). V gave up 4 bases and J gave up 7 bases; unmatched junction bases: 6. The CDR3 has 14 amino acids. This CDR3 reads CASSLRGGQNEQFF. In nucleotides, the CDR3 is TGTGCCAGCAGCCTCCGGGGGGGCCAAAATGAGCAGTTCTTC.